This T cell receptor (beta chain) was sequenced during a study of cytomegalovirus exposure and HLA in healthy donors. Overall study context: Around 77 million unique TCRs from HLA-typed donors made up an early data release.

Primers: 60 Vbeta forward and 13 Jbeta reverse. Produced via immunoSEQ multiplex PCR; TCRdb's table is partial and in-frame only. There are roughly 100,000 clones in the sample; 75% to 90% occur only once, and 6.9% lies in the top ten. Germline loops: CDR1 KGHSH, CDR2 LQKENI. The CDR3 loop spans 13 amino acids. Trimming cost V 3 bases and J 8 bases; bases outside gene matches: 6. Broader study findings: In a later analysis, V- and J-gene trimming of beta chains associated with a DCLRE1C missense variant, replicated independently.

As for this clone: The antigen is unknown.

J is TRBJ1-1 and V is TRBV18; 7 nucleotides line up with TRBD1. The source of this sequence is a man younger than 40 in good health and CMV-seropositive. The sample consisted of PBMCs. CDR3 loop: CASSPDRAREAFF. Here the CDR3 DNA reads TGTGCCAGCTCACCCGACAGGGCCCGAGAAGCTTTCTTT.